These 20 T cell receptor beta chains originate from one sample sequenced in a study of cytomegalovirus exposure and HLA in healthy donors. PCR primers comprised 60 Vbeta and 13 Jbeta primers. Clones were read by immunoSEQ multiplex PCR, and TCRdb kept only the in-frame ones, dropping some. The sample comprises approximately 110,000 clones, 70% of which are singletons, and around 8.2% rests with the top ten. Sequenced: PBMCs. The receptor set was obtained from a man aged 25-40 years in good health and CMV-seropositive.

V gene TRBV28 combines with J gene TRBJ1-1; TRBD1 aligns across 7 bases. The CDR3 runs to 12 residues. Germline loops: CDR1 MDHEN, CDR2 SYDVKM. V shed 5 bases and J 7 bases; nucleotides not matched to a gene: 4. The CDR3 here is CASSPRGFEAFF. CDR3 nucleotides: TGTGCCAGCAGTCCCAGGGGGTTTGAAGCTTTCTTT.

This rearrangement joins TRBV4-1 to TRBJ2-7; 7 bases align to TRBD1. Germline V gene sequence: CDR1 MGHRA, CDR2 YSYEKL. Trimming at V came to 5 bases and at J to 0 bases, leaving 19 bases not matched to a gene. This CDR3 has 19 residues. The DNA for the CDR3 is TGCGCCAGCAGCTTCGGACGATTGAGGGGGCGCGACCTCTCCTACGAGCAGTACTTC. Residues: CASSFGRLRGRDLSYEQYF.

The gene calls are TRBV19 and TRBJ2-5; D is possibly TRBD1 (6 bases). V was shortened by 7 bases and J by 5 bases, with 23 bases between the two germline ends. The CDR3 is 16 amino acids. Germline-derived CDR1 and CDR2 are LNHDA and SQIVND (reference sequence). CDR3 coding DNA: TGTGCCAGTACCTCCCCCAGCCAACAGGGAAGGGAGACCCAGTACTTC. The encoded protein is CASTSPSQQGRETQYF.

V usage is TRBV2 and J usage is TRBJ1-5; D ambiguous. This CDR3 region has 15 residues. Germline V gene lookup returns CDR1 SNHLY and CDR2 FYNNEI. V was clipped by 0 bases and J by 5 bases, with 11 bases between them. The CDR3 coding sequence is TGTGCCAGCAGTGAAGCGCTTAAAAGCGATCAGCCCCAGCATTTT. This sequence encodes CASSEALKSDQPQHF.

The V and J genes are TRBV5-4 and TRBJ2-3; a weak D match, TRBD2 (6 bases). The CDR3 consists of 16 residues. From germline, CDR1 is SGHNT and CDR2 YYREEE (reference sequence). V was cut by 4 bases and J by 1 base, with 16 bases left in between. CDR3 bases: TGTGCCAGCAGCCCCCGTGGTAGCGGACGCACAGATACGCAGTATTTT. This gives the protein CASSPRGSGRTDTQYF.

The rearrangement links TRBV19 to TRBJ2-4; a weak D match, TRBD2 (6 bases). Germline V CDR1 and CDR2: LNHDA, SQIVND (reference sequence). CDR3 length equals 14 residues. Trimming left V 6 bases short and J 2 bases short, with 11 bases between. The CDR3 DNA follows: TGTGCCAGTAGCGGGGGAAGATCCAAAAACATTCAGTACTTC. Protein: CASSGGRSKNIQYF.

CDR3 region: CASQNGGTGNTIYF. The CDR3, as DNA: TGTGCCAGCCAGAATGGGGGCACTGGAAACACCATATATTTT. The chain has TRBV25-1 and TRBJ1-3; maybe TRBD1 (6 bases). CDR3 length equals 14 residues. CDR1 and CDR2 from the germline V gene are MGHDK and SYGVNS. The V and J ends lost 8 bases and 2 bases respectively, with 13 bases between them.

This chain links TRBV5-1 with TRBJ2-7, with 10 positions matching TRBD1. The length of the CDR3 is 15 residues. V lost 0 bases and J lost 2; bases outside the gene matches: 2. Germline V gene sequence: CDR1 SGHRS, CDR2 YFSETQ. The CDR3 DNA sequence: TGCGCCAGCAGCTTGGGAGGACAGGGGGCCTACGAGCAGTACGTC. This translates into CASSLGGQGAYEQYV.

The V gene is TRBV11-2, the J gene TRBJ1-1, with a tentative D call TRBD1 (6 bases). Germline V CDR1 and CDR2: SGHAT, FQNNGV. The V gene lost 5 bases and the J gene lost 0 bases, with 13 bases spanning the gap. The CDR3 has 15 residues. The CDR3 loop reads CASSRGGRLNTEAFF. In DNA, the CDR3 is TGTGCCAGCAGCAGAGGGGGACGTCTGAACACTGAAGCTTTCTTT.

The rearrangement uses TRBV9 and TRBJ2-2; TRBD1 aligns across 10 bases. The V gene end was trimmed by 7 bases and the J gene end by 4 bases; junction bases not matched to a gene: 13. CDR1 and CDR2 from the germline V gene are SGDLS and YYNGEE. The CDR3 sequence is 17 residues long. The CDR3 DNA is TGTGCCAGCCGGAACCCGGGACAGGGGACTGGCACCGGGGAGCTGTTTTTT. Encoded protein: CASRNPGQGTGTGELFF.

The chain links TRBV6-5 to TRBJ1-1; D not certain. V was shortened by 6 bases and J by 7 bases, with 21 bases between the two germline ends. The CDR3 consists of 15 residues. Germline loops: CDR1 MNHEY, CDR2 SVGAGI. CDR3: CASSRVNKLSGEAFF. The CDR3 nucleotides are TGTGCCAGCAGCAGAGTAAATAAACTATCGGGTGAAGCTTTCTTT.

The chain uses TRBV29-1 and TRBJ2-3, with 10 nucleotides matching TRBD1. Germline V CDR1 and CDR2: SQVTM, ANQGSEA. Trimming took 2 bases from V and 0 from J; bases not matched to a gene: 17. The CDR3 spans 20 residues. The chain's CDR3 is CSVELRDRGRHGTSTDTQYF. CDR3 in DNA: TGCAGCGTTGAACTCCGGGACAGGGGACGGCACGGCACTAGCACAGATACGCAGTATTTT.

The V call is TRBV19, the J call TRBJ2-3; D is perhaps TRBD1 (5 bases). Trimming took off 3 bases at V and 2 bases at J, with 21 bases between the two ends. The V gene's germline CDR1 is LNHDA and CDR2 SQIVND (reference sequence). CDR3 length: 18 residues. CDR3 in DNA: TGTGCCAGTAGTATGGAGTTCGGACAAACCCTCTACACAGATACGCAGTATTTT. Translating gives CASSMEFGQTLYTDTQYF.

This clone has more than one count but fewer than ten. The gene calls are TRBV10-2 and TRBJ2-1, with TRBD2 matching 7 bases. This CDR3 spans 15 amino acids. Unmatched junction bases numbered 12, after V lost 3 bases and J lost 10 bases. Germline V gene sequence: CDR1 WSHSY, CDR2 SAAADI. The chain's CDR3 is CASSERPRASGEQFF. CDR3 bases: TGCGCCAGCAGTGAACGCCCGAGGGCTAGCGGCGAGCAGTTCTTC.

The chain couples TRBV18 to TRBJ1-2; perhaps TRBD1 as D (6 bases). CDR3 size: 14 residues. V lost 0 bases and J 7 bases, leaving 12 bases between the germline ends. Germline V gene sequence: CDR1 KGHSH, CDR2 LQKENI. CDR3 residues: CASSPPMGQLGYTF. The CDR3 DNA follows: TGTGCCAGCTCACCACCCATGGGACAACTTGGCTACACCTTC. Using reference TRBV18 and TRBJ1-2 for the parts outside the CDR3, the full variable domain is NAGVMQNPRHLVRRRGQEARLRCSPMKGHSHVYWYRQLPEEGLKFMVYLQKENIIDESGMPKERFSAEFPKEGPSILRIQQVVRGDSAAYFCASSPPMGQLGYTFGSGTRLTVV.

CDR3 nucleotides: TGTGCCAGCAGCTATGGACAGGGTGTTGAAGCTTTCTTT. This translates into CASSYGQGVEAFF. The chain employs TRBV7-9 and TRBJ1-1, with 8 bases that match TRBD1. Unmatched junction bases numbered 5, after V lost 4 bases and J lost 7 bases. The CDR3 is made up of 13 amino acids. Germline CDR1 SEHNR, CDR2 FQNEAQ (reference sequence).

The CDR3 coding sequence is TGTGCCAGCAGCTTAGGGACAGGGATCACTGAAGCTTTCTTT. Translated: CASSLGTGITEAFF. V and J are TRBV7-2 and TRBJ1-1; 8 bases align to TRBD1. Unmatched junction bases numbered 2, after V lost 1 base and J lost 4 bases. The CDR3 sequence is 14 residues long. Germline lookup yields CDR1 SGHTA and CDR2 FQGNSA.

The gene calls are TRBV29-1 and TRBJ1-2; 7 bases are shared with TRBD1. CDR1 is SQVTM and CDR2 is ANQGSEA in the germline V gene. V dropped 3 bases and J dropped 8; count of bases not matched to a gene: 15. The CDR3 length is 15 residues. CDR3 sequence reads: CSVEPDRAKGRGYTF. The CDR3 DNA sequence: TGCAGCGTTGAGCCTGACAGGGCGAAGGGCCGCGGCTACACCTTC.

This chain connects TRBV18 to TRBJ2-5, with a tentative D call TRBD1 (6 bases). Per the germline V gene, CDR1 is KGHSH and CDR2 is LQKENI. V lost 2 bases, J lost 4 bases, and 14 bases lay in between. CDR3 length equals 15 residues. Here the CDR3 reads CASSPTGTRAETQYF. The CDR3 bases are TGTGCCAGCTCACCAACGGGGACAAGGGCAGAGACCCAGTACTTC.

The CDR3 is CASSASGSRINEQFF. The CDR3 DNA reads TGTGCCAGCAGCGCCAGCGGGAGTAGAATCAATGAGCAGTTCTTC. The V call is TRBV7-2, the J call TRBJ2-1, with 8 bases identical to TRBD2. CDR1 and CDR2 from the germline V gene are SGHTA and FQGNSA. Trimming removed 5 bases from V and 6 bases from J; junction bases left unmatched: 9. The CDR3 has 15 amino acids.